This entry describes one T cell receptor (beta chain). The target antigen is unknown. Assay: immunoSEQ multiplex PCR; the TCRdb copy retains only in-frame clones and omits some. The data show some 100,000 clones, with approximately 91% seen just once and roughly 20% held by the top ten. This sample was included in a study of T cell responses to AZD1222 COVID-19 vaccine. Study observations and caveats: Vaccination with two AZD1222 doses was followed by a rise in Spike-specific TCR breadth and depth. Only a handful of AZD1222 recipients, about six in all, had baseline seropositivity.

This sequence originates from an adult in good health. Sequencing used peripheral blood, obtained on day 0 of AZD1222 vaccination.

The DNA of the CDR3 is TGTGCCAGCAGCCAGTTTGTGAACACTGAAGCTTTCTTT. Translating it yields CASSQFVNTEAFF. The chain recombines TRBV3-1 (or the pseudogene TRBV3-2) with TRBJ1-1, with D unclear. Trimming pared 3 bases from V and 0 bases from J, leaving 5 bases between. The CDR3 runs to 13 residues. From germline, CDR1 is LGHDT and CDR2 YNNKEL (reference sequence).